This TCR beta chain appears in the sequencing data of a study of T cell responses to AZD1222 COVID-19 vaccine. Study outcomes and limitations: The repertoires were collected only after the peak T cell response. Most donors were white British and more were female, and clonal diversity was possibly underestimated.

With 5 bases clipped from V and 4 bases from J, the junction kept 7 bases outside the gene matches. Germline V gene data show CDR1 as LNHDA and CDR2 as SQIVND (reference sequence). The CDR3 loop spans 15 amino acids. Points on this clone: What it recognizes is unknown.

Samples with a second dose at about 4 or about 12 weeks were pooled together. TCRdb's table, derived via immunoSEQ multiplex PCR, lists solely in-frame clones and lacks some. The profile shows 30,000 to 35,000 clones, about four fifths of them singletons. J is TRBJ1-4 and V is TRBV19; 7 positions match TRBD1. The sample here was peripheral blood, taken 28 days after the second AZD1222 dose. The origin of this receptor is an adult who received the AZD1222 COVID-19 vaccine. CDR3 amino acids: CASSLRQGDNEKLFF. CDR3 in DNA: TGTGCCAGTAGTCTTCGACAGGGCGATAATGAAAAACTGTTTTTT.